Listed here are 25 T cell receptor beta chains from one sample, sequenced in a study of CD8 T cells in Susac syndrome. About 0.5 to 1 ug RNA was reverse transcribed with random hexamers. TCRdb reprocessed the immunoSEQ multiplex PCR reads via MiXCR and lists one record per CDR3 protein. The sample carries approximately 270,000 distinct CDR3 sequences, 93% recorded once. Sequencing was carried out using CD4+ T cells from PBMCs. The receptors derive from a human donor with multiple sclerosis.

This rearrangement joins TRBV20-1 to TRBJ2-3; D uncertain. The CDR3 consists of 10 residues. Germline V gene data show CDR1 as DFQATT and CDR2 as SNEGSKA (reference sequence). V was cut by 6 bases and J by 8 bases, with 9 bases left in between. The CDR3 sequence: CSAPDGTQYF. DNA for the CDR3: TGCAGTGCCCCCGATGGTACGCAGTATTTT.

V is TRBV3-1 and J is TRBJ1-1, with D tentatively TRBD1 (5 bases). There are 17 residues in the CDR3. Trimming pared 0 bases from V and 9 bases from J, leaving 23 bases between. Germline assignment: CDR1 LGHDT and CDR2 YNNKEL (reference sequence). In DNA form, the CDR3 reads TGTGCCAGCAGCCAAGATGGCAGGGCTCATTTAGCAAGCCAAGCTTTCTTT. It translates to CASSQDGRAHLASQAFF. The full variable domain, completed using reference TRBV3-1 and TRBJ1-1, is DTAVSQTPKYLVTQMGNDKSIKCEQNLGHDTMYWYKQDSKKFLKIMFSYNNKELIINETVPNRFSPKSPDKAHLNLHINSLELGDSAVYFCASSQDGRAHLASQAFFGQGTRLTVV.

The chain employs TRBV18 and TRBJ2-7, with D uncertain. CDR1 and CDR2 from the germline V gene are KGHSH and LQKENI. CDR3 size: 13 residues. The ends were cut back, 3 bases at V and 7 bases at J, with 13 bases in the middle. The CDR3 protein is CASSPSTGLEQYF. The CDR3 nucleotides are TGTGCCAGCTCACCTTCAACGGGTTTAGAGCAGTACTTC.

This clonotype was found once. This sequence joins TRBV20-1 and TRBJ1-5, with 8 bases matching TRBD1. The CDR3 totals 16 residues. The V segment lost 3 bases and the J segment 2 bases; nucleotides outside the gene matches: 9. Germline CDR1 and CDR2: DFQATT and SNEGSKA (reference sequence). The CDR3 sequence: CSARRAGGSGNQPQHF. CDR3 in DNA: TGCAGTGCTAGGAGGGCAGGGGGCAGCGGCAATCAGCCCCAGCATTTT.

This chain links TRBV20-1 with TRBJ2-7, with D perhaps matching TRBD1 or TRBD2 (6 bases each). Germline V gives CDR1 DFQATT, CDR2 SNEGSKA (reference sequence). Trimming took off 4 bases at V and 4 bases at J, with 17 bases between the two ends. The CDR3 has 14 residues. The CDR3 sequence is CSANPTGTAYEQYF. The CDR3 DNA reads as TGCAGTGCTAATCCAACAGGGACTGCATACGAGCAGTACTTC.

This clonotype turned up a few times. CDR3 sequence: CASRRGSTDTQYF. The CDR3 coding sequence is TGTGCCAGTCGGCGGGGTTCCACAGATACGCAGTATTTT. The chain uses TRBV12-3 or TRBV12-4 and TRBJ2-3; possible D gene TRBD2, 6 bases. V was cut by 9 bases and J by 2 bases, with 12 bases left in between. This CDR3 spans 13 amino acids.

The V call is TRBV12-3 or TRBV12-4, the J call TRBJ1-4; a weak D match, TRBD1 (5 bases). V lost 6 bases and J 8 bases, leaving 16 bases between the germline ends. The CDR3 covers 14 residues. CDR3: CASSPTGLGEKLFF. The CDR3 coding sequence is TGTGCCAGCAGCCCTACGGGACTCGGGGAAAAACTGTTTTTT.

This chain joins TRBV5-1 and TRBJ2-2, with D maybe TRBD1 (6 bases). Germline lookup yields CDR1 SGHRS and CDR2 YFSETQ. Trimming took off 5 bases at V and 5 bases at J, with 13 bases between the two ends. CDR3 size: 14 residues. The CDR3: CASRFAQGTGELFF. For the CDR3, the DNA is TGCGCCAGCAGATTCGCACAGGGAACCGGGGAGCTGTTTTTT.

This clonotype appeared a single time. J is TRBJ2-7 and V is TRBV7-2, with D tentatively TRBD1 (5 bases). The CDR3 covers 17 residues. Germline V gene sequence: CDR1 SGHTA, CDR2 FQGNSA. V dropped 1 base and J dropped 0 bases, with 16 bases sitting between them. CDR3: CASSLGWKGLSSYEQYF. The CDR3 region has the DNA TGTGCCAGCAGCTTAGGGTGGAAGGGGCTGAGCTCCTACGAGCAGTACTTC.

The chain joins TRBV6-2 or TRBV6-3 to TRBJ1-5; D unresolved. This CDR3 contains 16 residues. Trimming cost V 5 bases and J 2 bases, with 16 bases left between them. CDR1 MNHEY and CDR2 SVGEGT come from the germline V gene. The CDR3 nucleotides read TGTGCCAGCAGTCCCCGAGGACGGGGTGGCAATCAGCCCCAGCATTTT. Its translation: CASSPRGRGGNQPQHF.

The chain uses TRBV29-1 and TRBJ2-3; D not resolved. The CDR3 consists of 12 residues. From germline, CDR1 is SQVTM and CDR2 ANQGSEA. The CDR3 reads CGGRPSTDTQYF. For the CDR3, the DNA is TGCGGTGGGCGGCCTAGCACAGATACGCAGTATTTT.

The genes are TRBV5-1 and TRBJ1-3, with TRBD1 identical over 8 bases. The CDR3 has 16 amino acids. Trimming took 0 bases from V and 2 from J; bases not matched to a gene: 4. CDR1 is SGHRS and CDR2 is YFSETQ in the germline V gene. The CDR3 nucleotides are TGCGCCAGCAGCTTGGGGCCAGGGGGCGCTGGAAACACCATATATTTT. It codes for CASSLGPGGAGNTIYF. Variable domain in full (rest from reference TRBV5-1 and TRBJ1-3): KAGVTQTPRYLIKTRGQQVTLSCSPISGHRSVSWYQQTPGQGLQFLFEYFSETQRNKGNFPGRFSGRQFSNSRSEMNVSTLELGDSALYLCASSLGPGGAGNTIYFGEGSWLTVV.

In its sample, this clonotype was seen once. The V gene is TRBV18, the J gene TRBJ2-1, with D perhaps TRBD1 (7 bases). Trimming took 3 bases from V and 6 from J, leaving 21 bases between them. This CDR3 has 17 amino acids. Looked up from germline, CDR1 is KGHSH and CDR2 is LQKENI. CDR3 protein: CASSPRTQGGRVNEQFF. For the CDR3, the DNA is TGTGCCAGCTCACCTCGAACGCAGGGGGGACGGGTCAATGAGCAGTTCTTC.

This clonotype has just a few counts. The rearrangement joins TRBV6-9 to TRBJ1-2; a possible D gene is TRBD1 (5 bases). Germline V lookup: CDR1 MNHGY, CDR2 SVAAGI. The CDR3 contains 14 residues. The V end lost 2 bases, the J end lost 4 bases, and 11 bases lay between the germline ends. CDR3: CASSYGTGFYGYTF. The CDR3 DNA reads as TGTGCCAGCAGTTATGGAACAGGCTTCTATGGCTACACCTTC.

The chain is built from TRBV6-1 and TRBJ1-5, with 9 bases lining up with TRBD1. V was pared by 8 bases and J by 6 bases, with 8 bases of the junction left unmatched. Germline loops: CDR1 MNHNS, CDR2 SASEGT. The CDR3 is 14 amino acids. As DNA, the CDR3 is TGTGCCAGCCTACCGGGACAGGGCAGTCAGCCCCAGCATTTT. Translated, it gives CASLPGQGSQPQHF.

The V and J genes are TRBV7-2 and TRBJ2-3; 8 bases map to TRBD2. The junction had 15 bases not matched to a gene; V was cut back by 5 bases and J by 2 bases. The germline V gene encodes CDR1 SGHTA and CDR2 FQGNSA. The CDR3 contains 18 residues. The DNA of the CDR3 is TGTGCCAGCAGCGGAAGCGGACTAGCCGGGACCAACACAGATACGCAGTATTTT. Translating gives CASSGSGLAGTNTDTQYF. The full variable domain, completed using reference TRBV7-2 and TRBJ2-3, is GAGVSQSPSNKVTEKGKDVELRCDPISGHTALYWYRQSLGQGLEFLIYFQGNSAPDKSGLPSDRFSAERTGGSVSTLTIQRTQQEDSAVYLCASSGSGLAGTNTDTQYFGPGTRLTVL.

CDR3 in amino acids: CASSFGQTNYGYTF. The CDR3 region has the DNA TGTGCCAGCAGTTTCGGACAGACTAACTATGGCTACACCTTC. The chain joins TRBV12-3 or TRBV12-4 to TRBJ1-2, with a tentative D call TRBD1 (6 bases). Deletions cut 3 bases from V and 0 bases from J, with 8 bases between. The CDR3 consists of 14 residues.

This rearrangement joins TRBV18 to TRBJ1-2; D remains unclear. Looked up from germline, CDR1 is KGHSH and CDR2 is LQKENI. Trimming cost V 4 bases and J 6 bases, with 15 bases left between them. The CDR3 runs to 14 residues. The CDR3, as DNA: TGTGCCAGCTCACTCCCGCTGGGAGGAAATGGCTACACCTTC. It encodes CASSLPLGGNGYTF. Full variable domain (rest looked up from reference TRBV18 and TRBJ1-2): NAGVMQNPRHLVRRRGQEARLRCSPMKGHSHVYWYRQLPEEGLKFMVYLQKENIIDESGMPKERFSAEFPKEGPSILRIQQVVRGDSAAYFCASSLPLGGNGYTFGSGTRLTVV.

This chain connects TRBV29-1 to TRBJ2-5, with TRBD1 identical over 9 bases. The germline gives CDR1 SQVTM, CDR2 ANQGSEA. Germline trimming cut 4 bases from V and 6 bases from J; bases unmatched to any gene: 6. This CDR3 contains 13 residues. The CDR3 nucleotides are TGCAGCGTTGTGGGACAGGGAAGGCAGACCCAGTACTTC. This sequence encodes CSVVGQGRQTQYF. Combining the CDR3 with reference TRBV29-1 and TRBJ2-5 gives the whole variable domain SAVISQKPSRDICQRGTSLTIQCQVDSQVTMMFWYRQQPGQSLTLIATANQGSEATYESGFVIDKFPISRPNLTFSTLTVSNMSPEDSSIYLCSVVGQGRQTQYFGPGTRLLVL.

The V and J genes are TRBV5-4 and TRBJ1-2; unclear D gene. V was pared by 6 bases and J by 2 bases, with 11 bases between. The germline CDR1 and CDR2 sequences are SGHNT and YYREEE (reference sequence). This CDR3 spans 13 amino acids. CDR3 protein: CASKKELNYGYTF. DNA of the CDR3: TGTGCCAGCAAGAAGGAGCTCAACTATGGCTACACCTTC.

This rearrangement joins TRBV20-1 to TRBJ2-7, with TRBD1 matching over 10 bases. Germline-derived CDR1 and CDR2 are DFQATT and SNEGSKA (reference sequence). V was clipped by 2 bases and J by 1 base; unmatched bases: 5. This CDR3 spans 15 amino acids. The CDR3 DNA is TGCAGTGCTAGATCCGGACAGGGGGGATCCTACGAGCAGTACTTC. Translation: CSARSGQGGSYEQYF.

This CDR3 reads CAWGTSNEQFF. The CDR3 DNA reads TGTGCCTGGGGGACGTCTAATGAGCAGTTCTTC. The chain is built from TRBV30 and TRBJ2-1; possibly TRBD1 or TRBD2 for D (5 bases each). The CDR3 spans 11 residues. Deletions cut 5 bases from V and 7 bases from J, with 9 bases between. Germline values: CDR1 GTSNPN, CDR2 SVGIG (reference sequence). The full variable domain, completed using reference TRBV30 and TRBJ2-1, is SQTIHQWPATLVQPVGSPLSLECTVEGTSNPNLYWYRQAAGRGLQLLFYSVGIGQISSEVPQNLSASRPQDRQFILSSKKLLLSDSGFYLCAWGTSNEQFFGPGTRLTVL.

V and J are TRBV7-8 and TRBJ1-4; TRBD1 is a possible D gene (6 bases). CDR1 SGHVS and CDR2 FQNEAQ come from the germline V gene. This CDR3 comprises 20 residues. The V end was cut by 0 bases, the J end by 2 bases, with 22 bases between. As DNA, the CDR3 is TGTGCCAGCAGCTTAGCGCCCCCCTTGGGGGGGCAGAGGACTAATGAAAAACTGTTTTTT. This gives the protein CASSLAPPLGGQRTNEKLFF.

This rearrangement joins TRBV3-1 to TRBJ1-2; D is unclear. The CDR3 spans 14 residues. CDR1 and CDR2 from the germline V gene are LGHDT and YNNKEL (reference sequence). Deletions cut 7 bases from V and 8 bases from J, with 20 bases between. The CDR3 sequence: CASTVGTDGLGYTF. The CDR3 coding sequence is TGTGCCAGCACCGTCGGAACAGACGGGCTCGGCTACACCTTC.

This clonotype has a single count. The chain uses TRBV12-3 or TRBV12-4 and TRBJ2-3, with D possibly matching TRBD2 (5 bases). The V end was cut by 5 bases, the J end by 1 base, with 13 bases between. The CDR3 is made up of 15 amino acids. As DNA, the CDR3 is TGTGCCAGCAGTATAAATCGGGGTCGCACAGATACGCAGTATTTT. It yields the protein CASSINRGRTDTQYF.